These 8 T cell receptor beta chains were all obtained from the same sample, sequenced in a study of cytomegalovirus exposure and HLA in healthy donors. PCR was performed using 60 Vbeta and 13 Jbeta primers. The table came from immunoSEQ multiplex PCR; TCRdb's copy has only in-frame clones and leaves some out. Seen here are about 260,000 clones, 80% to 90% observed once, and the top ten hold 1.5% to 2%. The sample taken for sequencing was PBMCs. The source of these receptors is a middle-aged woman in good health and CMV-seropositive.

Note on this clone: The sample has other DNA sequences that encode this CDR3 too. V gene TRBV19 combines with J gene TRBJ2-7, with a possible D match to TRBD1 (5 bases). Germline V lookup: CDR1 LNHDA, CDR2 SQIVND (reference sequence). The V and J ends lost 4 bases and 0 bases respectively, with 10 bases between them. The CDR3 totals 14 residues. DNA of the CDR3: TGTGCCAGTAGTAGAGGACAAGGCTCCTACGAGCAGTACTTC. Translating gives CASSRGQGSYEQYF.

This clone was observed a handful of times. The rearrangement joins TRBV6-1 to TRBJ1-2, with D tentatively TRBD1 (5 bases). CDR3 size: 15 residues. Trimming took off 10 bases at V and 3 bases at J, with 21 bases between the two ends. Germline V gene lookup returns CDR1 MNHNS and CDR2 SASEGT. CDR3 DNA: TGTGCCACTTTCCCATGGGGAGGACAAGACTATGGCTACACCTTC. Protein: CATFPWGGQDYGYTF.

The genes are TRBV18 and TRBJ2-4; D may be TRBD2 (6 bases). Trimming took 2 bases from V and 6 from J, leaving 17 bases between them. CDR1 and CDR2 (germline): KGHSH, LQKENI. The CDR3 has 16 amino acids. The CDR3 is CASSPGGTLPGNIQYF. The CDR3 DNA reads TGTGCCAGCTCACCAGGCGGGACCCTCCCGGGAAACATTCAGTACTTC. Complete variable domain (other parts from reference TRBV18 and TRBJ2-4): NAGVMQNPRHLVRRRGQEARLRCSPMKGHSHVYWYRQLPEEGLKFMVYLQKENIIDESGMPKERFSAEFPKEGPSILRIQQVVRGDSAAYFCASSPGGTLPGNIQYFGAGTRLSVL.

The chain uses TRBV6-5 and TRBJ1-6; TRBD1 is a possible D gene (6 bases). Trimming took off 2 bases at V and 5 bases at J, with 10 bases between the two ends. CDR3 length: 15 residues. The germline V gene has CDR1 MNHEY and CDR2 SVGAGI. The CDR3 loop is CASSYTGSHNSPLHF. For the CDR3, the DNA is TGTGCCAGCAGTTACACAGGGAGTCATAATTCACCCCTCCACTTT.

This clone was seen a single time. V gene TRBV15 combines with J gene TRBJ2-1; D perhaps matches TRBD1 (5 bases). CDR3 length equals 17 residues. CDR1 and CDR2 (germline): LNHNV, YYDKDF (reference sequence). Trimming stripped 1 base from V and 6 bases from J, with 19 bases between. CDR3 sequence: CATSRGDRPLLTNEQFF. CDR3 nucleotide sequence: TGTGCCACCAGCAGAGGCGACAGACCACTCCTTACCAATGAGCAGTTCTTC.

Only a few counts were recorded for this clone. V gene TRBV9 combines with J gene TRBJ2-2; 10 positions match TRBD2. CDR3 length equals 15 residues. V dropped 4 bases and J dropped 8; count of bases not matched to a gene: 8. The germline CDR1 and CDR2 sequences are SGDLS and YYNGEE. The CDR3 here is CASSPPSGRAGELFF. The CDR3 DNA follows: TGTGCCAGCAGCCCCCCTAGCGGGAGAGCGGGGGAGCTGTTTTTT.

The CDR3 DNA is TGTGCCAGCAGCCTACAGATTAGGGAGACCCAGTACTTC. This gives the protein CASSLQIRETQYF. The rearrangement links TRBV11-3 to TRBJ2-5, with D unresolved. Trimming took off 5 bases at V and 5 bases at J, with 12 bases between the two ends. The CDR3 runs to 13 residues. CDR1 and CDR2 from the germline V gene are SGHNT and YENEEA.

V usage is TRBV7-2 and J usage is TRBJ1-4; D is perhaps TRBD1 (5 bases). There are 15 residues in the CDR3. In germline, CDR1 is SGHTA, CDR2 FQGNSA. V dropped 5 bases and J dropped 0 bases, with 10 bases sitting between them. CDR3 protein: CASSPQGTTNEKLFF. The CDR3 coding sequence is TGTGCCAGCAGCCCGCAGGGAACAACTAATGAAAAACTGTTTTTT.